This T cell receptor (beta chain) is drawn from a study of T cell repertoires in cytomegalovirus infection. The CDR3 is 14 amino acids. Between the trimmed V and J ends, which lost 7 bases and 3 bases, there was a span of 16 bases. The V gene's germline CDR1 is SGHVS and CDR2 FNYEAQ. TCRdb used MiXCR to reprocess the reads, holding one entry per CDR3 protein. The table shows about 530,000 distinct CDR3 sequences, with more than 25% occurring only once. This clonotype has a count of ten or more. Material for sequencing was PBMCs. This chain joins TRBV7-6 and TRBJ2-7; D ambiguous. This TCR came from a human donor in good health (CMV status not recorded). Some clones in this sample may be carry-over from other donors' samples. The CDR3 loop reads CASTAPSGGYEQYF. In nucleotides, the CDR3 is TGTGCCAGCACCGCCCCCTCTGGCGGCTACGAGCAGTACTTC.